Following are 24 T cell receptor beta chains from one sample sequenced in a study of neoadjuvant anti-PD-1 for oral cavity cancer. Generated by immunoSEQ multiplex PCR, the TCRdb table keeps only in-frame clones and is missing some. The sample contains over 10,000 clones, 71% of which appear only once. Noted time point: after neoadjuvant nivolumab, at surgical resection. This sample comprised PBMCs, obtained after nivolumab (anti-PD-1) treatment. These receptor sequences come from a person between 40 and 80 years old with oral cavity squamous cell carcinoma.

The chain recombines TRBV5-1 with TRBJ2-1, with a tentative D call TRBD1 (5 bases). CDR3 length: 16 amino acids. Germline V CDR1 and CDR2: SGHRS, YFSETQ. Deletions cut 4 bases from V and 2 bases from J, with 16 bases between. Here the CDR3 reads CASSRTPAETYNEQFF. CDR3 nucleotides: TGCGCCAGCAGCCGGACACCTGCCGAGACCTACAATGAGCAGTTCTTC.

CDR3 amino acids: CASRPGPSSYNEQFF. CDR3 DNA sequence: TGTGCCAGCAGACCGGGACCCAGCTCCTACAATGAGCAGTTCTTC. V and J are TRBV2 and TRBJ2-1; D might be TRBD1 or TRBD2, each matching 5 bases. CDR3 length: 15 residues. CDR1 is SNHLY, CDR2 FYNNEI, per germline. Trimming left V 6 bases short and J 0 bases short, with 12 bases between.

The gene calls are TRBV7-9 and TRBJ2-1; D is unresolved. Germline-derived CDR1 and CDR2 are SEHNR and FQNEAQ (reference sequence). The V and J ends lost 2 bases and 6 bases respectively, with 2 bases between them. This CDR3 has 11 residues. CDR3 sequence reads: CASSLSNEQFF. CDR3 nucleotides: TGTGCCAGCAGCTTAAGCAATGAGCAGTTCTTC.

The rearrangement links TRBV4-1 to TRBJ1-1, with D perhaps TRBD1 (6 bases). The CDR3 consists of 15 residues. V was trimmed by 1 base and J by 5 bases, leaving 14 bases between them. In germline, CDR1 is MGHRA, CDR2 YSYEKL. The CDR3 DNA sequence: TGCGCCAGCAGCCAAGTCGCACAGGGTGAAACTGAAGCTTTCTTT. It specifies CASSQVAQGETEAFF.

The rearrangement joins TRBV5-8 to TRBJ2-7, with 11 positions matching TRBD2. Germline loops: CDR1 SGHTS, CDR2 YDEGEE. The CDR3 is made up of 13 amino acids. The V segment lost 2 bases and the J segment 9 bases; nucleotides outside the gene matches: 4. This chain's CDR3 is CASSFLAGGGQYF. The CDR3 DNA sequence: TGTGCCAGCAGCTTCCTAGCGGGAGGCGGGCAGTACTTC.

J is TRBJ2-1 and V is TRBV5-1, with 7 bases aligning to TRBD2. Per germline, CDR1 SGHRS and CDR2 YFSETQ. The CDR3 spans 15 residues. Trimming cost V 2 bases and J 7 bases; bases outside gene matches: 9. The CDR3 sequence is CASSFVASGSNEQFF. CDR3 nucleotides: TGCGCCAGCAGCTTTGTGGCTAGCGGATCAAATGAGCAGTTCTTC.

V and J are TRBV7-2 and TRBJ2-5; TRBD1 aligns across 12 bases. Germline CDR1 is SGHTA and CDR2 is FQGNSA. The CDR3 length is 15 residues. After removal of 6 bases from V and 5 bases from J, the junction contained 7 bases not matched to a gene. The CDR3 coding sequence is TGTGCCAGCAGTCGGGGACAGGGGGCTTGGGAGACCCAGTACTTC. Its translation: CASSRGQGAWETQYF.

This clone has a handful of counts. The chain uses TRBV28 and TRBJ1-1; D not certain. The CDR3 spans 14 residues. Germline lookup yields CDR1 MDHEN and CDR2 SYDVKM. The V gene lost 2 bases and the J gene lost 1 base, with 8 bases spanning the gap. CDR3 in amino acids: CASSLGRQNTEAFF. In DNA form, the CDR3 reads TGTGCCAGCAGTTTAGGCAGACAGAACACTGAAGCTTTCTTT.

Turning to this clone: The junction differs from germline at one of its ends, possibly a read error. The chain has TRBV7-7 and TRBJ2-3, with TRBD1 identical over 10 bases. This CDR3 is built from 19 residues. The germline V gene encodes CDR1 SSHAT and CDR2 FNYEAQ (reference sequence). The DNA for the CDR3 is TGTGCTAGCAGCTTAGGAGCTTGGGAGAGGGACAGGGGAAAAGATACGCAGTATTTT. Protein product: CASSLGAWERDRGKDTQYF.

This clone showed up just a few times. The rearrangement uses TRBV6-4 and TRBJ2-1, with D uncertain. This CDR3 has 11 residues. Germline CDR1 reads MRHNA; CDR2 reads SNTAGT. V dropped 2 bases and J dropped 15 bases, with 11 bases sitting between them. This chain's CDR3 is CASSDTTTRFF. DNA for the CDR3: TGTGCCAGCAGTGACACGACCACGCGGTTCTTC.

The chain employs TRBV27 and TRBJ2-5, with 10 bases aligning to TRBD1. The V gene end was trimmed by 4 bases and the J gene end by 5 bases; junction bases not matched to a gene: 7. Germline lookup yields CDR1 MNHEY and CDR2 SMNVEV (reference sequence). The CDR3 length is 15 residues. CDR3: CASSSAGTGAETQYF. CDR3 sequence (DNA): TGTGCCAGCAGTTCGGCCGGGACAGGGGCGGAGACCCAGTACTTC.

The chain links TRBV5-1 to TRBJ2-2; 11 nucleotides line up with TRBD1. The CDR3 is made up of 17 amino acids. V lost 1 base, J lost 4 bases, and 6 bases stayed unmatched. Germline loops: CDR1 SGHRS, CDR2 YFSETQ. The CDR3 DNA follows: TGCGCCAGCAGCTTGCGGACAGGGGGCAGGGGCACCGGGGAGCTGTTTTTT. Amino acid sequence: CASSLRTGGRGTGELFF.

The chain carries TRBV7-8 and TRBJ2-1; 13 nucleotides line up with TRBD2. The CDR3 has 19 residues. Germline lookup yields CDR1 SGHVS and CDR2 FQNEAQ. With V trimmed by 3 bases and J by 0 bases, 8 bases remained unmatched. The DNA for the CDR3 is TGTGCCAGCAGCTTTCCGGGACTAGCGGGGTCGAGCTCCTACAATGAGCAGTTCTTC. It specifies CASSFPGLAGSSSYNEQFF.

This clone was detected once. This chain links TRBV11-2 with TRBJ2-7; D possibly matches TRBD1 or TRBD2 (5 bases each). V was cut by 5 bases and J by 5 bases, with 19 bases left in between. This CDR3 is built from 15 residues. CDR1 SGHAT and CDR2 FQNNGV come from the germline V gene. CDR3 sequence (DNA): TGTGCCAGCAGCAGAACCGGGACCGGGTTCGACGAGCAGTACTTC. Its protein product is CASSRTGTGFDEQYF.

This sequence joins TRBV6-5 and TRBJ1-5; possible D gene TRBD1, 6 bases. Germline V gene lookup returns CDR1 MNHEY and CDR2 SVGAGI. This CDR3 has 13 amino acids. Trimming cost V 4 bases and J 5 bases, with 9 bases left between them. CDR3 DNA sequence: TGTGCCAGCAGTTGGTCAGGGGATCAGCCCCAGCATTTT. It is translated as CASSWSGDQPQHF.

This chain links TRBV11-2 with TRBJ2-3, with D perhaps matching TRBD2 (7 bases). This CDR3 has 19 amino acids. Germline values: CDR1 SGHAT, CDR2 FQNNGV. Trimming removed 5 bases from V and 0 bases from J, with 24 bases in between. Here the CDR3 reads CASSPFRGIGTISTDTQYF. CDR3 DNA sequence: TGTGCCAGCAGCCCTTTTAGGGGGATCGGGACTATAAGCACAGATACGCAGTATTTT. Looking up the rest from reference TRBV11-2 and TRBJ2-3 gives the full variable domain: EAGVAQSPRYKIIEKRQSVAFWCNPISGHATLYWYQQILGQGPKLLIQFQNNGVVDDSQLPKDRFSAERLKGVDSTLKIQPAKLEDSAVYLCASSPFRGIGTISTDTQYFGPGTRLTVL.

This chain links TRBV5-4 with TRBJ2-1; 7 bases are shared with TRBD2. The V segment lost 3 bases and the J segment 1 base; nucleotides outside the gene matches: 7. The CDR3 consists of 16 residues. Germline loops: CDR1 SGHNT, CDR2 YYREEE (reference sequence). CDR3 residues: CASSWGGSRSYNEQFF. CDR3 sequence (DNA): TGTGCCAGCAGCTGGGGCGGGAGTAGGTCCTACAATGAGCAGTTCTTC. The full variable domain, completed using reference TRBV5-4 and TRBJ2-1, is ETGVTQSPTHLIKTRGQQVTLRCSSQSGHNTVSWYQQALGQGPQFIFQYYREEENGRGNFPPRFSGLQFPNYSSELNVNALELDDSALYLCASSWGGSRSYNEQFFGPGTRLTVL.

This clone was detected once. This chain uses TRBV4-2 with TRBJ1-1, with D hard to call. Germline V gene data show CDR1 as LGHNA and CDR2 as YNFKEQ. The CDR3 is made up of 14 amino acids. V shed 2 bases and J shed 4 bases, with 11 bases lying between them. DNA for the CDR3: TGTGCCAGCAGCCAATCGGCAGGTCTCACTGAAGCTTTCTTT. Translation gives CASSQSAGLTEAFF.

The rearrangement links TRBV12-2 to TRBJ1-2. TRBV12-2 is listed as a pseudogene. CDR3 length: 10 residues. CDR3 loop: CASRRAGYTF. DNA of the CDR3: TGTGCAAGTCGCCGTGCTGGCTACACCTTC.

This chain joins TRBV5-1 and TRBJ1-6, with no clear D. V lost 4 bases to trimming and J lost 8 bases, with 13 bases between them. The CDR3 has 14 amino acids. CDR1 and CDR2 from the germline V gene are SGHRS and YFSETQ. The CDR3 loop is CASSPSGGDSPLHF. The DNA for the CDR3 is TGCGCCAGCAGCCCGAGTGGTGGGGATTCACCCCTCCACTTT.

This clone was picked up a small number of times. The chain uses TRBV19 and TRBJ1-1, with 7 nucleotides matching TRBD1. The CDR3 has 13 amino acids. V lost 6 bases and J lost 3; bases outside the gene matches: 4. CDR1 is LNHDA and CDR2 is SQIVND in the germline V gene (reference sequence). This CDR3 reads CASRGQTYTEAFF. The DNA for the CDR3 is TGTGCCAGTAGGGGACAGACCTACACTGAAGCTTTCTTT.

A single count supports this clone. The CDR3 sequence is CASSKSGFRTDTQYF. The CDR3 DNA follows: TGTGCCAGCAGCAAATCCGGCTTCCGCACAGATACGCAGTATTTT. V is TRBV7-3 and J is TRBJ2-3; no firm D call. Trimming stripped 5 bases from V and 1 base from J, with 13 bases between. Germline V gives CDR1 SGHTA, CDR2 FQGTGA. This CDR3 contains 15 residues.

The chain uses TRBV27 and TRBJ1-5, with 10 bases matching TRBD1. V gave up 6 bases and J gave up 2 bases; unmatched junction bases: 7. The germline V gene has CDR1 MNHEY and CDR2 SMNVEV (reference sequence). The CDR3 totals 16 residues. CDR3 sequence (DNA): TGTGCCAGCAGGGGGACAGGGGACGGGCGCAATCAGCCCCAGCATTTT. Encoded protein: CASRGTGDGRNQPQHF.

The V and J genes are TRBV1 and TRBJ2-1; TRBD2, the D gene given by the table, was not confirmed from the DNA. TRBV1 is a listed pseudogene. This CDR3 has 16 amino acids. The CDR3 nucleotides are TGCACCAGCAGCCAGCTCCTAGCGGGGGCCCACAATGAGCAGTTCTTC. Protein sequence: CTSSQLLAGAHNEQFF.